The 31 T cell receptor beta chains below all came from one sample that was sequenced in a study of T cell responses to AZD1222 COVID-19 vaccine. TCRdb's copy holds only in-frame clones and misses some; the assay was immunoSEQ multiplex PCR. The table shows roughly 120,000 clones, with more than 70% occurring only once. Specimen: peripheral blood, collected on day 0 of AZD1222 vaccination. The origin of the receptors is an adult in good health.

The chain carries TRBV7-9 and TRBJ2-1; no clear D gene. Germline-derived CDR1 and CDR2 are SEHNR and FQNEAQ (reference sequence). The CDR3 is 15 residues long. V lost 5 bases and J lost 0, with 11 bases in between. CDR3 sequence: CASSPTASSYNEQFF. The CDR3 bases are TGTGCCAGCAGCCCGACGGCGAGCTCCTACAATGAGCAGTTCTTC.

The V and J genes are TRBV12-5 and TRBJ2-1; D remains ambiguous. The length of the CDR3 is 14 residues. Germline CDR1 and CDR2: LGHNT and FRNRAP. V was pared by 1 base and J by 3 bases, with 7 bases between. The CDR3 protein is CASGLDPLYNEQFF. DNA for the CDR3: TGTGCTAGTGGTTTGGATCCCCTCTACAATGAGCAGTTCTTC.

The CDR3 DNA reads TGTGCTAGTGGGACAGGTCTCTATGGCTACACCTTC. This gives the protein CASGTGLYGYTF. J is TRBJ1-2 and V is TRBV12-5; D perhaps matches TRBD1 (6 bases). Looked up from germline, CDR1 is LGHNT and CDR2 is FRNRAP. V lost 6 bases and J lost 4, with 9 bases in between. The CDR3 has 12 residues. The full variable domain, rest sourced from reference TRBV12-5 and TRBJ1-2, is DARVTQTPRHKVTEMGQEVTMRCQPILGHNTVFWYRQTMMQGLELLAYFRNRAPLDDSGMPKDRFSAEMPDATLATLKIQPSEPRDSAVYFCASGTGLYGYTFGSGTRLTVV.

DNA for the CDR3: TGCAGCGTGGCAAGGACAGACAACACTGAAGCTTTCTTT. Protein: CSVARTDNTEAFF. The V and J genes are TRBV29-1 and TRBJ1-1; tentative D call: TRBD1 (6 bases). The CDR3 runs to 13 residues. V was trimmed by 6 bases and J by 2 bases, leaving 13 bases between them. Germline V gives CDR1 SQVTM, CDR2 ANQGSEA.

J is TRBJ1-2 and V is TRBV7-8; 9 nucleotides agree with TRBD1. CDR1 and CDR2 (germline): SGHVS, FQNEAQ. Trimming at V came to 4 bases and at J to 7 bases, leaving 7 bases not matched to a gene. This CDR3 is 14 amino acids long. CDR3 nucleotides: TGTGCCAGCAGCTGGGGGACAGGGAGTAGTGGCTACACCTTC. As protein: CASSWGTGSSGYTF.

The V call is TRBV7-2, the J call TRBJ2-6; 8 bases fit TRBD1. Germline V lookup: CDR1 SGHTA, CDR2 FQGNSA. The ends lost 5 bases at V and 0 bases at J; junction bases unmatched: 6. This CDR3 spans 17 amino acids. As DNA, the CDR3 is TGTGCCAGCAGCCTGACAGGGGCTCCCTCTGGGGCCAACGTCCTGACTTTC. Its protein is CASSLTGAPSGANVLTF.

CDR3 sequence (DNA): TGTGCCAGCAGCTTGGGACCGAACACTGAAGCTTTCTTT. Translating gives CASSLGPNTEAFF. The genes are TRBV5-4 and TRBJ1-1, with D unclear. Germline V CDR1 and CDR2: SGHNT, YYREEE (reference sequence). This CDR3 contains 13 residues. Deletions cut 0 bases from V and 1 base from J, with 4 bases between.

The rearrangement links TRBV7-2 to TRBJ1-1, with 8 bases fitting TRBD1. V gave up 2 bases and J gave up 0 bases; unmatched junction bases: 11. In germline, CDR1 is SGHTA, CDR2 FQGNSA. CDR3 length: 18 residues. Written as DNA, the CDR3 is TGTGCCAGCAGCTTAATAGCAGGGGGCACCGTTATGAACACTGAAGCTTTCTTT. It is translated as CASSLIAGGTVMNTEAFF.

The chain uses TRBV5-5 and TRBJ1-2; weak D call: TRBD1 (6 bases). This CDR3 is 15 amino acids long. V lost 0 bases and J lost 7, with 16 bases in between. CDR1 and CDR2 (germline): SGHKS, YYEKEE (reference sequence). In DNA form, the CDR3 reads TGTGCCAGCAGCTTGGAGGGACCCGCAGGGGCTGGCTACACCTTC. Its translation is CASSLEGPAGAGYTF.

This chain connects TRBV2 to TRBJ1-1; 9 nucleotides line up with TRBD1. This CDR3 has 14 amino acids. Germline CDR1 is SNHLY and CDR2 is FYNNEI. Trimming at V came to 5 bases and at J to 4 bases, leaving 5 bases not matched to a gene. CDR3 loop: CASSTGQGSTEAFF. In nucleotides, the CDR3 is TGTGCCAGCAGTACAGGACAGGGGAGCACTGAAGCTTTCTTT. Full variable domain (remainder filled in from reference TRBV2 and TRBJ1-1): EPEVTQTPSHQVTQMGQEVILRCVPISNHLYFYWYRQILGQKVEFLVSFYNNEISEKSEIFDDQFSVERPDGSNFTLKIRSTKLEDSAMYFCASSTGQGSTEAFFGQGTRLTVV.

The chain uses TRBV19 and TRBJ1-1, with D perhaps matching TRBD1 (5 bases). CDR1 and CDR2 (germline): LNHDA, SQIVND (reference sequence). The length of the CDR3 is 14 residues. V dropped 5 bases and J dropped 2 bases, with 12 bases sitting between them. This chain's CDR3 is CASSQDSVNTEAFF. For the CDR3, the DNA is TGTGCCAGTAGTCAAGACAGCGTAAACACTGAAGCTTTCTTT.

This clone showed up just a few times. This rearrangement joins TRBV28 to TRBJ2-7, with D perhaps matching TRBD1 (6 bases). Trimming took 6 bases from V and 3 from J, leaving 18 bases between them. The CDR3 contains 15 residues. The germline V gene encodes CDR1 MDHEN and CDR2 SYDVKM. The chain's CDR3 is CASSETGSRYYEQYF. In nucleotides, the CDR3 is TGTGCCAGCAGCGAAACAGGGTCTCGCTACTACGAGCAGTACTTC.

The chain is built from TRBV3-1 (or the pseudogene TRBV3-2) and TRBJ2-6; a weak D match, TRBD2 (5 bases). The CDR3 extends over 16 amino acids. The germline CDR1 and CDR2 sequences are LGHDT and YNNKEL (reference sequence). The V end lost 4 bases, the J end lost 3 bases, and 13 bases lay between the germline ends. In DNA form, the CDR3 reads TGTGCCAGCAGCCCGGACTCGACTCGTGGGGCCAACGTCCTGACTTTC. Amino acid sequence: CASSPDSTRGANVLTF.

The chain combines TRBV6-5 with TRBJ1-2; D is unclear. Looked up from germline, CDR1 is MNHEY and CDR2 is SVGAGI. This CDR3 region has 13 residues. V dropped 8 bases and J dropped 7 bases, with 17 bases sitting between them. The CDR3 sequence is CASLQEQGSGYTF. CDR3 coding DNA: TGTGCCAGCCTCCAGGAACAAGGGAGTGGCTACACCTTC.

This chain uses TRBV3-1 (or the pseudogene TRBV3-2) with TRBJ2-2; 7 bases line up with TRBD2. V dropped 2 bases and J dropped 1; count of bases not matched to a gene: 7. Per the germline V gene, CDR1 is LGHDT and CDR2 is YNNKEL (reference sequence). The CDR3 runs 17 residues. The chain's CDR3 is CASSQTPGGQNTGELFF. The CDR3 DNA reads TGTGCCAGCAGCCAAACCCCGGGGGGTCAGAACACCGGGGAGCTGTTTTTT.

This sequence joins TRBV28 and TRBJ1-4; TRBD1 might be the D (5 bases). V was clipped by 3 bases and J by 7 bases, with 18 bases between them. The CDR3 has 16 residues. Germline CDR1 is MDHEN and CDR2 is SYDVKM. The CDR3 reads CASSFSVGRAIEKLFF. The CDR3 bases are TGTGCCAGCAGTTTCAGTGTGGGCAGGGCGATTGAAAAACTGTTTTTT.

This chain connects TRBV19 to TRBJ2-3; 8 positions agree with TRBD2. CDR1 is LNHDA, CDR2 SQIVND, per germline (reference sequence). This CDR3 spans 15 amino acids. The ends lost 5 bases at V and 2 bases at J; junction bases unmatched: 6. CDR3 sequence reads: CASSPSGLATDTQYF. The CDR3 nucleotides are TGTGCCAGTAGTCCCTCAGGACTAGCCACAGATACGCAGTATTTT.

The chain has TRBV15 and TRBJ2-1; either TRBD1 or TRBD2 may supply D (6 bases each). V was clipped by 5 bases and J by 4 bases, with 21 bases between them. In germline, CDR1 is LNHNV, CDR2 YYDKDF (reference sequence). This CDR3 has 17 amino acids. The CDR3 spells CATSGSVGSGAYNEQFF. CDR3 DNA sequence: TGTGCCACCAGCGGGAGTGTTGGGTCGGGGGCTTACAATGAGCAGTTCTTC.

The chain employs TRBV5-1 and TRBJ1-6; D possibly corresponds to TRBD1 (6 bases). Trimming pared 1 base from V and 6 bases from J, leaving 17 bases between. This CDR3 region has 17 residues. CDR1 is SGHRS, CDR2 YFSETQ, per germline. CDR3 nucleotide sequence: TGCGCCAGCAGCTTGTTCCCCCTAGAGGGGGGTAATTCACCCCTCCACTTT. Amino acid sequence: CASSLFPLEGGNSPLHF.

The gene calls are TRBV6-5 and TRBJ2-7, with 8 bases lining up with TRBD2. The CDR3 loop spans 15 amino acids. Germline V gene data show CDR1 as MNHEY and CDR2 as SVGAGI. With V trimmed by 6 bases and J by 5 bases, 12 bases remained unmatched. The CDR3 DNA sequence: TGTGCCAGCAGCTCTAGTAGCGGGGTGTTCCACGAGCAGTACTTC. Residues: CASSSSSGVFHEQYF.

The chain is built from TRBV6-2 or TRBV6-3 and TRBJ2-1, with 9 bases fitting TRBD1. The V gene's germline CDR1 is MNHEY and CDR2 SVGEGT. CDR3 length: 16 amino acids. V trimming: 6 bases; J trimming: 6 bases; junction bases outside the gene matches: 12. The CDR3 DNA sequence: TGTGCCAGCAGCCCGGGCCGGACAGGGGAGTCCAATGAGCAGTTCTTC. Protein: CASSPGRTGESNEQFF.

The chain employs TRBV15 and TRBJ2-2, with no clear D. The length of the CDR3 is 13 residues. Trimming took off 2 bases at V and 0 bases at J, with 1 base between the two ends. Germline V gene data show CDR1 as LNHNV and CDR2 as YYDKDF (reference sequence). The CDR3 reads CATSRTNTGELFF. In DNA form, the CDR3 reads TGTGCCACCAGCAGAACGAACACCGGGGAGCTGTTTTTT.

The chain recombines TRBV19 with TRBJ1-5; TRBD1 agrees at 7 bases. Germline V lookup: CDR1 LNHDA, CDR2 SQIVND (reference sequence). Germline trimming cut 3 bases from V and 3 bases from J; bases unmatched to any gene: 2. The CDR3 totals 14 residues. The CDR3 region is CASSMGQINQPQHF. The CDR3 bases are TGTGCCAGTAGTATGGGACAGATCAATCAGCCCCAGCATTTT.

This clone was detected only once. The genes are TRBV9 and TRBJ2-2; perhaps TRBD2 as D (7 bases). This CDR3 has 14 amino acids. V dropped 3 bases and J dropped 7 bases, with 13 bases sitting between them. Germline V CDR1 and CDR2: SGDLS, YYNGEE. The CDR3 nucleotides read TGTGCCAGCAGCGGACGGGGGGACAACGGGGAGCTGTTTTTT. This gives the protein CASSGRGDNGELFF.

The CDR3 sequence: CASSDRGGSLDGYTF. As DNA, the CDR3 is TGTGCCAGCAGTGACAGGGGGGGTTCATTGGATGGCTACACCTTC. The chain couples TRBV6-1 to TRBJ1-2, with 7 nucleotides matching TRBD1. Germline V gene sequence: CDR1 MNHNS, CDR2 SASEGT. With V trimmed by 3 bases and J by 6 bases, 10 bases remained unmatched. The CDR3 covers 15 residues.

The rearrangement uses TRBV28 and TRBJ1-2, with 12 bases fitting TRBD1. The junction had 5 bases not matched to a gene; V was cut back by 5 bases and J by 7 bases. From germline, CDR1 is MDHEN and CDR2 SYDVKM. This CDR3 has 14 amino acids. The CDR3 spells CASSPGQGASGYTF. CDR3 nucleotides: TGTGCCAGCAGTCCGGGACAGGGGGCGTCTGGCTACACCTTC.

This chain links TRBV19 with TRBJ1-5, with D perhaps matching TRBD1 (5 bases). The CDR3 extends over 17 amino acids. V was shortened by 6 bases and J by 0 bases, with 18 bases between the two germline ends. Germline-derived CDR1 and CDR2 are LNHDA and SQIVND (reference sequence). CDR3 protein: CASSLWEGQNSNQPQHF. The DNA of the CDR3 is TGTGCCAGTAGCCTATGGGAGGGGCAAAATAGCAATCAGCCCCAGCATTTT.

V and J are TRBV18 and TRBJ1-1; D ambiguous. V was cut by 1 base and J by 7 bases, with 13 bases left in between. Germline CDR1 and CDR2: KGHSH and LQKENI. This CDR3 contains 14 residues. CDR3 residues: CASSPQEGQSEAFF. CDR3 nucleotide sequence: TGTGCCAGCTCACCACAAGAGGGTCAGAGTGAAGCTTTCTTT.

This chain connects TRBV7-2 to TRBJ1-6, with D possibly matching TRBD1 (5 bases). Deletions cut 8 bases from V and 4 bases from J, with 18 bases between. The CDR3 is 16 amino acids. CDR1 and CDR2 (germline): SGHTA, FQGNSA. The chain's CDR3 is CASSPPQGFYNSPLHF. As DNA, the CDR3 is TGTGCCAGCTCCCCTCCGCAGGGCTTTTATAATTCACCCCTCCACTTT.

The chain carries TRBV7-9 and TRBJ2-3; TRBD2 aligns across 11 bases. V shed 5 bases, J shed 5 bases, and the junction held 12 bases outside the gene matches. The CDR3 loop spans 17 amino acids. Germline V lookup: CDR1 SEHNR, CDR2 FQNEAQ (reference sequence). CDR3 residues: CASSALPLAGGRDTQYF. The CDR3 DNA follows: TGTGCCAGCAGCGCCCTTCCGCTAGCGGGGGGTCGAGATACGCAGTATTTT.

V and J are TRBV11-2 and TRBJ1-2; no firm D call. Trimming took off 4 bases at V and 7 bases at J, with 19 bases between the two ends. Looked up from germline, CDR1 is SGHAT and CDR2 is FQNNGV. CDR3 size: 15 residues. In nucleotides, the CDR3 is TGTGCCAGCAGCTATAACCGAGGCCAGTTAATTGGCTACACCTTC. It codes for CASSYNRGQLIGYTF.